These 21 T cell receptor beta chains share one sample of origin, sequenced in a study of early T cells in non-severe SARS-CoV-2 infection. Each CDR3 protein gets one entry after TCRdb re-called the 5' RACE reads with MiXCR. This sample has 70,000 to 85,000 distinct CDR3 sequences, with roughly 12% found just once. The input for sequencing was whole blood, taken at baseline. Source of these receptors: an adult who was a healthcare worker with PCR-confirmed SARS-CoV-2 infection or an uninfected control (not recorded which). The donor label of this sample is uncertain.

The chain carries TRBV10-3 and TRBJ2-2; D tentatively reads TRBD1 or TRBD2 (5 bases each). The CDR3 is 13 residues long. V was shortened by 2 bases and J by 7 bases, with 8 bases between the two germline ends. In germline, CDR1 is ENHRY, CDR2 SYGVKD. CDR3 nucleotide sequence: TGTGCCATCAGTGAGAGGGACGACGGGGAGCTGTTTTTT. Protein sequence: CAISERDDGELFF.

This clonotype was picked up a small number of times. The genes are TRBV7-6 and TRBJ2-5; no definite D call. Deletions cut 5 bases from V and 8 bases from J, with 12 bases between. CDR3 length: 12 residues. The germline V gene encodes CDR1 SGHVS and CDR2 FNYEAQ. The CDR3 protein is CASSLLLYTQYF. In nucleotides, the CDR3 is TGTGCCAGCAGCCTCCTTCTGTATACCCAGTACTTC.

This clonotype showed up just a few times. The chain recombines TRBV15 with TRBJ2-3, with 9 positions matching TRBD1. Germline V lookup: CDR1 LNHNV, CDR2 YYDKDF (reference sequence). This CDR3 has 16 amino acids. J lost 5 bases, V lost 5 bases, and 11 bases had no gene match. CDR3 coding DNA: TGTGCCACCAGCCTGATGGGACAGGGAGAGCAAGATACGCAGTATTTT. This gives the protein CATSLMGQGEQDTQYF.

This clonotype has at least ten counts. This chain connects TRBV5-5 to TRBJ2-1, with no clear D. This CDR3 is built from 11 residues. Germline V CDR1 and CDR2: SGHKS, YYEKEE (reference sequence). Trimming pared 3 bases from V and 9 bases from J, leaving 7 bases between. This chain's CDR3 is CASSSVGEQFF. The CDR3 DNA reads TGTGCCAGCAGCTCCGTCGGTGAGCAGTTCTTC.

The sample holds many counts of this clonotype. The V and J genes are TRBV6-2 or TRBV6-3 and TRBJ1-4; perhaps TRBD1 as D (5 bases). The germline V gene encodes CDR1 MNHEY and CDR2 SVGEGT. Trimming took 5 bases from V and 0 from J, leaving 13 bases between them. The CDR3 loop spans 16 amino acids. The CDR3 DNA sequence: TGTGCCAGCAGTGAGCGGGACGGAACAACTAATGAAAAACTGTTTTTT. Its protein is CASSERDGTTNEKLFF.

Ten or more counts support this clonotype. The V and J genes are TRBV12-3 or TRBV12-4 and TRBJ1-2; D not certain. The CDR3 loop spans 12 amino acids. Trimming pared 6 bases from V and 6 bases from J, leaving 11 bases between. In nucleotides, the CDR3 is TGTGCCAGCAGGAGGCAAGTAGATGGCTACACCTTC. Translating gives CASRRQVDGYTF.

This chain uses TRBV5-6 with TRBJ2-4; 9 nucleotides agree with TRBD1. Germline CDR1 is SGHDT and CDR2 is YYEEEE. The CDR3 totals 15 residues. V lost 3 bases and J lost 1; bases outside the gene matches: 2. The CDR3 is CASSWGQGAKNIQYF. CDR3 in DNA: TGTGCCAGCAGCTGGGGACAGGGCGCCAAAAACATTCAGTACTTC. The entire variable domain, with the rest obtained from reference TRBV5-6 and TRBJ2-4, is as follows: DAGVTQSPTHLIKTRGQQVTLRCSPKSGHDTVSWYQQALGQGPQFIFQYYEEEERQRGNFPDRFSGHQFPNYSSELNVNALLLGDSALYLCASSWGQGAKNIQYFGAGTRLSVL.

This chain joins TRBV7-2 and TRBJ2-1; TRBD2 is a possible D gene (6 bases). The V and J ends lost 3 bases and 12 bases respectively, with 15 bases between them. CDR3 length: 13 amino acids. Germline V gene lookup returns CDR1 SGHTA and CDR2 FQGNSA. The CDR3 loop reads CASSLTGTPSQFF. CDR3 in DNA: TGTGCCAGCAGCTTGACCGGGACTCCGTCGCAGTTCTTC.

There are a few counts of this clonotype. The rearrangement links TRBV25-1 to TRBJ2-3; no clear D gene. Germline CDR1 MGHDK, CDR2 SYGVNS. The CDR3 extends over 13 amino acids. V lost 1 base and J lost 2, with 4 bases in between. This CDR3 reads CASSESNTDTQYF. The DNA of the CDR3 is TGTGCCAGCAGTGAATCTAACACAGATACGCAGTATTTT.

This clonotype appeared a few times. The chain uses TRBV5-6 and TRBJ1-4; D ambiguous. CDR3 length: 14 amino acids. Looked up from germline, CDR1 is SGHDT and CDR2 is YYEEEE. Trimming took 6 bases from V and 5 from J, leaving 14 bases between them. The CDR3 bases are TGTGCCAGCACCCTGCCGGGCTTCAATGAAAAACTGTTTTTT. This encodes CASTLPGFNEKLFF.

The sample holds many counts of this clonotype. The chain joins TRBV12-3 or TRBV12-4 to TRBJ2-5; either TRBD1 or TRBD2 may supply D (5 bases each). V was shortened by 5 bases and J by 10 bases, with 20 bases between the two germline ends. The CDR3 totals 14 residues. The CDR3 protein is CASSQRLRGGVQYF. The CDR3 region has the DNA TGTGCCAGCAGTCAACGCCTTCGGGGCGGTGTCCAGTACTTC.

This clonotype turned up a few times. V is TRBV7-9 and J is TRBJ1-2; TRBD1 might be the D (5 bases). Germline V gives CDR1 SEHNR, CDR2 FQNEAQ (reference sequence). V gave up 1 base and J gave up 1 base, with 10 bases separating them. The CDR3 runs to 15 residues. CDR3: CASSLETGLNYGYTF. The DNA for the CDR3 is TGTGCCAGCAGCTTAGAAACGGGGCTTAACTATGGCTACACCTTC. The full variable domain, completed using reference TRBV7-9 and TRBJ1-2, is DTGVSQNPRHKITKRGQNVTFRCDPISEHNRLYWYRQTLGQGPEFLTYFQNEAQLEKSRLLSDRFSAERPKGSFSTLEIQRTEQGDSAMYLCASSLETGLNYGYTFGSGTRLTVV.

The chain links TRBV4-1 to TRBJ2-1, with D maybe TRBD2 (6 bases). This CDR3 has 12 amino acids. V was trimmed by 5 bases and J by 12 bases, leaving 14 bases between them. Germline V gene lookup returns CDR1 MGHRA and CDR2 YSYEKL. CDR3 DNA sequence: TGCGCCAGCAGCTACGTCGGGGGTGCGCAGTTCTTC. This sequence encodes CASSYVGGAQFF.

The chain is built from TRBV12-3 or TRBV12-4 and TRBJ1-1; tentative D call: TRBD1 (5 bases). The CDR3 runs 14 residues. V lost 4 bases to trimming and J lost 3 bases, with 12 bases between them. CDR3 bases: TGTGCCAGCAGTTCCCTCGAGGGGTACACTGAAGCTTTCTTT. Translated: CASSSLEGYTEAFF.

This clonotype came up a few times. This sequence joins TRBV9 and TRBJ1-2; TRBD1 matches 9 bases. Germline trimming cut 0 bases from V and 4 bases from J; bases unmatched to any gene: 4. Per the germline V gene, CDR1 is SGDLS and CDR2 is YYNGEE. CDR3 length equals 15 residues. CDR3 amino acids: CASSVAGQGSYGYTF. CDR3 nucleotides: TGTGCCAGCAGCGTAGCCGGACAGGGGAGCTATGGCTACACCTTC.

This clonotype was observed a handful of times. This chain's CDR3 is CASSTRQGWMAGNTIYF. The DNA of the CDR3 is TGTGCCAGCAGCACTCGACAGGGATGGATGGCCGGAAACACCATATATTTT. This chain joins TRBV11-3 and TRBJ1-3; 7 bases map to TRBD1. CDR1 SGHNT and CDR2 YENEEA come from the germline V gene. This CDR3 has 17 amino acids. Unmatched junction bases numbered 14, after V lost 5 bases and J lost 4 bases. Full variable domain (remainder filled in from reference TRBV11-3 and TRBJ1-3): EAGVVQSPRYKIIEKKQPVAFWCNPISGHNTLYWYLQNLGQGPELLIRYENEEAVDDSQLPKDRFSAERLKGVDSTLKIQPAELGDSAVYLCASSTRQGWMAGNTIYFGEGSWLTVV.

This clonotype has more than one count but fewer than ten. The chain couples TRBV4-1 to TRBJ2-3; D is possibly TRBD2 (6 bases). Trimming pared 2 bases from V and 7 bases from J, leaving 13 bases between. The V gene's germline CDR1 is MGHRA and CDR2 YSYEKL. CDR3 length: 14 amino acids. CDR3 nucleotide sequence: TGCGCCAGCAGCCAATTCTCTAGCGAAAATACGCAGTATTTT. Residues: CASSQFSSENTQYF.

The V call is TRBV7-8, the J call TRBJ2-3; TRBD2 aligns across 13 bases. Germline V gives CDR1 SGHVS, CDR2 FQNEAQ. The CDR3 is 16 residues long. V gave up 5 bases and J gave up 0 bases; unmatched junction bases: 2. Written as DNA, the CDR3 is TGTGCCAGCAGCGCGGGACTAGCGGGAAGCACAGATACGCAGTATTTT. The encoded protein is CASSAGLAGSTDTQYF.

This clonotype was observed a handful of times. The rearrangement links TRBV18 to TRBJ2-7; 7 nucleotides agree with TRBD2. The CDR3 spans 15 residues. Germline trimming cut 6 bases from V and 0 bases from J; bases unmatched to any gene: 8. Per germline, CDR1 KGHSH and CDR2 LQKENI. The CDR3 sequence is CASSRRGESSYEQYF. CDR3 nucleotide sequence: TGTGCCAGCTCCCGACGGGGGGAAAGCTCCTACGAGCAGTACTTC. The whole variable domain, remainder taken from reference TRBV18 and TRBJ2-7, is NAGVMQNPRHLVRRRGQEARLRCSPMKGHSHVYWYRQLPEEGLKFMVYLQKENIIDESGMPKERFSAEFPKEGPSILRIQQVVRGDSAAYFCASSRRGESSYEQYFGPGTRLTVT.

This clonotype was seen a handful of times. This rearrangement joins TRBV7-8 to TRBJ2-1, with a possible D match to TRBD1 (6 bases). V was trimmed by 4 bases and J by 7 bases, leaving 20 bases between them. Germline V CDR1 and CDR2: SGHVS, FQNEAQ. CDR3 size: 16 residues. The CDR3 sequence is CASSSAGYRVGNEQFF. For the CDR3, the DNA is TGTGCCAGCAGCTCGGCAGGGTACAGGGTAGGGAATGAGCAGTTCTTC.

This clonotype was seen repeatedly, ten times or more. J is TRBJ1-2 and V is TRBV12-3 or TRBV12-4; D is possibly TRBD1 (5 bases). Trimming shortened V by 7 bases and J by 8 bases, and 20 bases separated the two germline ends. The CDR3 extends over 14 amino acids. CDR3 sequence (DNA): TGTGCCAGCACCTCCCTTCAGGGTGTGGGGGGCTACACCTTC. It yields the protein CASTSLQGVGGYTF.